This T cell receptor beta chain was found in a study of beta chain features in type 1 diabetes. Study background: Examination spanned approximately 110 million sorted cells from all samples.

Using CD45RO/CCR7/CD25/CD127/CD95/CD27, CD4+ naive, central memory, regulatory and stem cell-like memory cells were sorted. CDR1 is SGHTA and CDR2 is FQGTGA in the germline V gene. With V trimmed by 3 bases and J by 1 base, 2 bases remained unmatched. CDR3 length: 14 residues. What was sequenced were expressed TCRB transcripts, since all of the isolated RNA had been reverse transcribed. The assay was immunoSEQ multiplex PCR, and TCRdb's table has in-frame clones only and misses some. The sample shows around 280,000 clones, 8% of them seen only once. This clone was seen a handful of times. Antigen specificity is unknown. General study results and limits: People with Type 1 diabetes carried modestly yet significantly shorter TCRB CDR3s in all four CD4+ subsets. The VDJ junctions of type 1 diabetes patients carried fewer insertions and more deletions.

The specimen sequenced was central memory CD4+ T cells from blood. The V gene is TRBV7-3, the J gene TRBJ2-5; TRBD2 matches 7 bases. This TCR was recovered from a woman under 30 in good health. The CDR3 DNA sequence: TGTGCCAGCAGCTTGGGGGGGTCCCAAGAGACCCAGTACTTC. Translating gives CASSLGGSQETQYF. The complete variable domain, with remaining parts taken from reference TRBV7-3 and TRBJ2-5, reads GAGVSQTPSNKVTEKGKYVELRCDPISGHTALYWYRQSLGQGPEFLIYFQGTGAADDSGLPNDRFFAVRPEGSVSTLKIQRTERGDSAVYLCASSLGGSQETQYFGPGTRLLVL.